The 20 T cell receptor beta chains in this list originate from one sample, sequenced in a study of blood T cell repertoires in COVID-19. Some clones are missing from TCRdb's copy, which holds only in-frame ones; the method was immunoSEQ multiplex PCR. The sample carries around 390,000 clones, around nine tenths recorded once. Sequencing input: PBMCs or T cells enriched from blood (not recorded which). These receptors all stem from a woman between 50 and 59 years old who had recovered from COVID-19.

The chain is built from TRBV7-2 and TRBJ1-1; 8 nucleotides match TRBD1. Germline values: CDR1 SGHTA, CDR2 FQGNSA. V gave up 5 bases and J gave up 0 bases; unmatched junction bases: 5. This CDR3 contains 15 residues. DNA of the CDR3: TGTGCCAGCAGCACCCGACAGGGGTTGAACACTGAAGCTTTCTTT. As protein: CASSTRQGLNTEAFF.

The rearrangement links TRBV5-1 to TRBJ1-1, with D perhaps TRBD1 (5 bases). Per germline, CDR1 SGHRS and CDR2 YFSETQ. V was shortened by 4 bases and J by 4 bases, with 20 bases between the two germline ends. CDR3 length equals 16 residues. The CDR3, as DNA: TGCGCCAGCAGCCCAGGGTGGGGGGTCTATGGCACTGAAGCTTTCTTT. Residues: CASSPGWGVYGTEAFF.

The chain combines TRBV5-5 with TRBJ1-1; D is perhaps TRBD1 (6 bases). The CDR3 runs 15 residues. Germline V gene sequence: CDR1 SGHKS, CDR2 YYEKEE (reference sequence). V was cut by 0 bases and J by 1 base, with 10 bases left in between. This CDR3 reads CASSLGPGENTEAFF. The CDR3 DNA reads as TGTGCCAGCAGCTTGGGGCCAGGGGAGAACACTGAAGCTTTCTTT.

In DNA form, the CDR3 reads TGTGCCAGCAGCCTCCCGGGGACACCGAACACTGAAGCTTTCTTT. This translates into CASSLPGTPNTEAFF. This rearrangement joins TRBV14 to TRBJ1-1; D is possibly TRBD1 (6 bases). V gave up 4 bases and J gave up 1 base, with 13 bases separating them. CDR3 size: 15 residues. Germline assignment: CDR1 SGHDN and CDR2 FVKESK.

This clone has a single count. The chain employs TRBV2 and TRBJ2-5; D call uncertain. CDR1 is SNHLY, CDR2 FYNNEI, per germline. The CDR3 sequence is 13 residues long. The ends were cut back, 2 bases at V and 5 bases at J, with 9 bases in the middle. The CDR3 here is CASSEFPAETQYF. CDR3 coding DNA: TGTGCCAGCAGTGAATTTCCAGCGGAGACCCAGTACTTC. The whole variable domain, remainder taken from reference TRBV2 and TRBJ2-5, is EPEVTQTPSHQVTQMGQEVILRCVPISNHLYFYWYRQILGQKVEFLVSFYNNEISEKSEIFDDQFSVERPDGSNFTLKIRSTKLEDSAMYFCASSEFPAETQYFGPGTRLLVL.

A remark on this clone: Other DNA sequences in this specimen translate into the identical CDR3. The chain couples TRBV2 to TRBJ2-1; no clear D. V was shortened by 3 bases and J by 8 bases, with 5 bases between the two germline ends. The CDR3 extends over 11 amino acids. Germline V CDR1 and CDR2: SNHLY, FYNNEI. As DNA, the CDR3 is TGTGCCAGCAGTGAGCGTTATGAGCAGTTCTTC. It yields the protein CASSERYEQFF.

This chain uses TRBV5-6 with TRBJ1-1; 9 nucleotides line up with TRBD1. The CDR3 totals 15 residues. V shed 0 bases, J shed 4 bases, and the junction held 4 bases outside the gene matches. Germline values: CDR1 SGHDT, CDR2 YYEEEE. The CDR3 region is CASSLGWTGVTEAFF. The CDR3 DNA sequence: TGTGCCAGCAGCTTGGGCTGGACAGGGGTCACTGAAGCTTTCTTT.

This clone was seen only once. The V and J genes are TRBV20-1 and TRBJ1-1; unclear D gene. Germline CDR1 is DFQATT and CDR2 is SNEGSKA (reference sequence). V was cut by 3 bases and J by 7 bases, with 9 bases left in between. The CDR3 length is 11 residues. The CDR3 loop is CSASSDNEAFF. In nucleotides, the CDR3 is TGCAGTGCTAGCTCAGATAATGAAGCTTTCTTT.

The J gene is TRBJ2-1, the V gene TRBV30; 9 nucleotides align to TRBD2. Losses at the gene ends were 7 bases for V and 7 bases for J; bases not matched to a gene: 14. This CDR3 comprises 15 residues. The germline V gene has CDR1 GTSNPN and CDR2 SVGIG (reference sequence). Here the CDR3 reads CASPLAGSQMNEQFF. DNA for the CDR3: TGTGCCTCACCCCTAGCGGGGTCCCAGATGAATGAGCAGTTCTTC. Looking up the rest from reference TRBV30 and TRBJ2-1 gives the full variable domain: SQTIHQWPATLVQPVGSPLSLECTVEGTSNPNLYWYRQAAGRGLQLLFYSVGIGQISSEVPQNLSASRPQDRQFILSSKKLLLSDSGFYLCASPLAGSQMNEQFFGPGTRLTVL.

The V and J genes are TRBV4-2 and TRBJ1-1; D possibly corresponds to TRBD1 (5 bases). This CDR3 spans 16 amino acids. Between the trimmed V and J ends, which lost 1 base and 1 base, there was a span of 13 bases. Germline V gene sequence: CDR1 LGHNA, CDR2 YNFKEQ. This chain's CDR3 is CASSQGPSTENTEAFF. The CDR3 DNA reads TGTGCCAGCAGCCAAGGTCCATCGACAGAGAACACTGAAGCTTTCTTT.

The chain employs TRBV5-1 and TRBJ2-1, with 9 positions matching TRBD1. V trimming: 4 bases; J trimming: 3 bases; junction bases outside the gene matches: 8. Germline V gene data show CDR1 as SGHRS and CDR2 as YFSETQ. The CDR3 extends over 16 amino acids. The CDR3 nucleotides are TGCGCCAGCAGCCCGAGGACAGGGGAAGGCTACAATGAGCAGTTCTTC. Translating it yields CASSPRTGEGYNEQFF.

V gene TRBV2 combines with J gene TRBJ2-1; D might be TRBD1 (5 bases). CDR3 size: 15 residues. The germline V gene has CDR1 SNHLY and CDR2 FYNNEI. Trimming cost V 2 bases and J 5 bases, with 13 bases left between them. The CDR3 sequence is CASSEKAGIHNEQFF. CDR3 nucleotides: TGTGCCAGCAGTGAAAAGGCAGGGATCCACAATGAGCAGTTCTTC.

The CDR3 DNA is TGTGCCAGCAGGGGACCTAGCGGGGAGTACAATGAGCAGTTCTTC. Translation: CASRGPSGEYNEQFF. The genes are TRBV2 and TRBJ2-1, with 9 positions matching TRBD2. V gave up 6 bases and J gave up 4 bases; unmatched junction bases: 7. CDR1 is SNHLY, CDR2 FYNNEI, per germline. This CDR3 has 15 residues.

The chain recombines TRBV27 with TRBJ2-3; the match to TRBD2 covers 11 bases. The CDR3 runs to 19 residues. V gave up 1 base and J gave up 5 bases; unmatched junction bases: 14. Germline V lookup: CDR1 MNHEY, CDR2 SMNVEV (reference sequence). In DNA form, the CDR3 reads TGTGCCAGCAGTTTATTCGTATCGACTAGCGGGGCTGCTTTAGATACGCAGTATTTT. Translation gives CASSLFVSTSGAALDTQYF.

The CDR3 DNA is TGTGCCAGCAGTTTAGACAGGGGGCAAGGCTACACCTTC. Translation: CASSLDRGQGYTF. The chain recombines TRBV27 with TRBJ1-2; 10 bases fit TRBD1. After removal of 2 bases from V and 8 bases from J, the junction contained 2 bases not matched to a gene. The CDR3 totals 13 residues. Germline V CDR1 and CDR2: MNHEY, SMNVEV (reference sequence).

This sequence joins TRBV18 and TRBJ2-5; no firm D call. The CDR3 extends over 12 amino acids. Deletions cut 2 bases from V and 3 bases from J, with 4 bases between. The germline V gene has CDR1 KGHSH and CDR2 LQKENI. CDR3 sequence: CASSPGKETQYF. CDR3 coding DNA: TGTGCCAGCTCACCAGGCAAAGAGACCCAGTACTTC.

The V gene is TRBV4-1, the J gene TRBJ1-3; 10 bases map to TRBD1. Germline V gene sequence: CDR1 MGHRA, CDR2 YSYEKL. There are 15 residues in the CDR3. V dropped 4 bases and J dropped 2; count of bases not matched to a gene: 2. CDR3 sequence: CASSRDRGPGNTIYF. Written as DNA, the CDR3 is TGCGCCAGCAGCCGGGACAGGGGCCCTGGAAACACCATATATTTT.

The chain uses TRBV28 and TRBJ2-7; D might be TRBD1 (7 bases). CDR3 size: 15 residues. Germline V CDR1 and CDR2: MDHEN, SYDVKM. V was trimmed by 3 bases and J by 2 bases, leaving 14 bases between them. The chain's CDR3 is CASSFLAGGTYEQYF. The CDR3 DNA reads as TGTGCCAGCAGTTTTCTGGCAGGGGGGACCTACGAGCAGTACTTC.

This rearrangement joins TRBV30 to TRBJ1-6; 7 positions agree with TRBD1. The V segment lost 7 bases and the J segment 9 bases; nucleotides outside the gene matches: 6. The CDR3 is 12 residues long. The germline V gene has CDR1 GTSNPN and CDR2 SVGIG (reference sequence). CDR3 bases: TGTGCCTTCGACAGGGACGGTTCACCCCTCCACTTT. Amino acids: CAFDRDGSPLHF.

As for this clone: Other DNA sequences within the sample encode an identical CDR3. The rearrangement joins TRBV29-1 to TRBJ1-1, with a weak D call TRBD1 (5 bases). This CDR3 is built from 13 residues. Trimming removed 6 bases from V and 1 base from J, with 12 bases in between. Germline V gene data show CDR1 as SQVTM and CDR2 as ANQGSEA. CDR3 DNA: TGCAGCGTAGCCGGACAAGCGAACACTGAAGCTTTCTTT. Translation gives CSVAGQANTEAFF.